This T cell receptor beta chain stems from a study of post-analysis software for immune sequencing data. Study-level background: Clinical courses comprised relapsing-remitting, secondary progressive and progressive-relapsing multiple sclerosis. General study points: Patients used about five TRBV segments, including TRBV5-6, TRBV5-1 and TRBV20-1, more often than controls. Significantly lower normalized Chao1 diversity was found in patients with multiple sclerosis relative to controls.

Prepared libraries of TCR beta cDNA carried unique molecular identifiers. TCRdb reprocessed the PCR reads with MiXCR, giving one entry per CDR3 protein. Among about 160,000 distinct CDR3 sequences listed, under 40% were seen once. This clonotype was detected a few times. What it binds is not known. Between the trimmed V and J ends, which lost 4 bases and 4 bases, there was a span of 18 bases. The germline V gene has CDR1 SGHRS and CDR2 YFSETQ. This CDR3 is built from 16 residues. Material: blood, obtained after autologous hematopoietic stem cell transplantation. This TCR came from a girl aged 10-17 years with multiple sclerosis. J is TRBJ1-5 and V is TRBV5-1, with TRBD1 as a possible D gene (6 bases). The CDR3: CASSLGTVRGNQPQHF. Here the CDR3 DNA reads TGCGCCAGCAGCCTCGGGACGGTGAGGGGGAATCAGCCCCAGCATTTT. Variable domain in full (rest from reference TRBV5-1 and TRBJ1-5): KAGVTQTPRYLIKTRGQQVTLSCSPISGHRSVSWYQQTPGQGLQFLFEYFSETQRNKGNFPGRFSGRQFSNSRSEMNVSTLELGDSALYLCASSLGTVRGNQPQHFGDGTRLSIL.